What follows are 2 T cell receptor beta chains derived from one specimen sequenced in a study of blood T cell repertoires in COVID-19. Produced via immunoSEQ multiplex PCR; TCRdb's table is partial and in-frame only. The data show about 73,000 clones, about nine tenths seen once. Input material: peripheral blood. These receptors all stem from a young woman with acute or convalescent COVID-19.

This chain uses TRBV7-5 with TRBJ2-5; the DNA was not used to check the table's D call, TRBD2. TRBV7-5 is tagged as a pseudogene. CDR3 size: 16 residues. The CDR3 coding sequence is TGTGCCAGAAGCTCTGGCCTCATGACTAGCGGGGAGACCCAGTACTTC. Its protein product is CARSSGLMTSGETQYF.

The gene calls are TRBV6-2 or TRBV6-3 and TRBJ2-7, with 8 bases aligning to TRBD2. Trimming took 2 bases from V and 5 from J; bases not matched to a gene: 5. This CDR3 is 14 amino acids long. The V gene's germline CDR1 is MNHEY and CDR2 SVGEGT. CDR3 region: CASSYSGSIHEQYF. CDR3 nucleotides: TGTGCCAGCAGTTACAGCGGGAGTATCCACGAGCAGTACTTC.